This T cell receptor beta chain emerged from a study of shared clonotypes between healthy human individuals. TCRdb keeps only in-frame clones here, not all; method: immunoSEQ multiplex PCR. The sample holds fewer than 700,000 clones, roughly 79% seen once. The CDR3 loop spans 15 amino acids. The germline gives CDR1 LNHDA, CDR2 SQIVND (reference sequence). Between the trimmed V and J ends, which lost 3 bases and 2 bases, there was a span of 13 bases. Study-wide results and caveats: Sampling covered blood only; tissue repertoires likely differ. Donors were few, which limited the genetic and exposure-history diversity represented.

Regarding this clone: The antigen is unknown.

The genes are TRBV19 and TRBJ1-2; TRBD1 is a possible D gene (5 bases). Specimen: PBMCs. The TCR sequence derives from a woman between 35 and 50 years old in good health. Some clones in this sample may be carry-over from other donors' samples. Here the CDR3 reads CASSIPAGKNYGYTF. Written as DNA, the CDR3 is TGTGCCAGTAGTATTCCGGCAGGGAAAAACTATGGCTACACCTTC.